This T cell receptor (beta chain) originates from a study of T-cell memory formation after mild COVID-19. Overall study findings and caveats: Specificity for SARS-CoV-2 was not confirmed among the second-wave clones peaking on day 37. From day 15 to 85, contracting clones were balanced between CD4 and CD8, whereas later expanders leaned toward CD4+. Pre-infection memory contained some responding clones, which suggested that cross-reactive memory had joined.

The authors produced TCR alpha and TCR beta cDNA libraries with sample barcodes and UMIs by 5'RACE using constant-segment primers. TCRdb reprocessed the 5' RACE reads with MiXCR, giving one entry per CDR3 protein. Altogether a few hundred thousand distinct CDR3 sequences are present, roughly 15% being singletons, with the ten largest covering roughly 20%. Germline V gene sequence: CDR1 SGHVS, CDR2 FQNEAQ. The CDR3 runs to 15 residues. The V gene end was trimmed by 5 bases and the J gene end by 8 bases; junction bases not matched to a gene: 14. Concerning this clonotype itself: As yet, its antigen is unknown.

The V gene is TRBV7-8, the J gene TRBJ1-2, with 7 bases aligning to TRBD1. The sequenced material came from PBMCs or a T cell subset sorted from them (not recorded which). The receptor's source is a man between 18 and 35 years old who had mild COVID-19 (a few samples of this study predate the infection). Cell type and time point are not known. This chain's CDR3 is CASSANRGLVLGYTF. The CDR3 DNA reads TGTGCCAGCAGCGCGAACAGGGGTTTGGTTTTAGGCTACACCTTC.